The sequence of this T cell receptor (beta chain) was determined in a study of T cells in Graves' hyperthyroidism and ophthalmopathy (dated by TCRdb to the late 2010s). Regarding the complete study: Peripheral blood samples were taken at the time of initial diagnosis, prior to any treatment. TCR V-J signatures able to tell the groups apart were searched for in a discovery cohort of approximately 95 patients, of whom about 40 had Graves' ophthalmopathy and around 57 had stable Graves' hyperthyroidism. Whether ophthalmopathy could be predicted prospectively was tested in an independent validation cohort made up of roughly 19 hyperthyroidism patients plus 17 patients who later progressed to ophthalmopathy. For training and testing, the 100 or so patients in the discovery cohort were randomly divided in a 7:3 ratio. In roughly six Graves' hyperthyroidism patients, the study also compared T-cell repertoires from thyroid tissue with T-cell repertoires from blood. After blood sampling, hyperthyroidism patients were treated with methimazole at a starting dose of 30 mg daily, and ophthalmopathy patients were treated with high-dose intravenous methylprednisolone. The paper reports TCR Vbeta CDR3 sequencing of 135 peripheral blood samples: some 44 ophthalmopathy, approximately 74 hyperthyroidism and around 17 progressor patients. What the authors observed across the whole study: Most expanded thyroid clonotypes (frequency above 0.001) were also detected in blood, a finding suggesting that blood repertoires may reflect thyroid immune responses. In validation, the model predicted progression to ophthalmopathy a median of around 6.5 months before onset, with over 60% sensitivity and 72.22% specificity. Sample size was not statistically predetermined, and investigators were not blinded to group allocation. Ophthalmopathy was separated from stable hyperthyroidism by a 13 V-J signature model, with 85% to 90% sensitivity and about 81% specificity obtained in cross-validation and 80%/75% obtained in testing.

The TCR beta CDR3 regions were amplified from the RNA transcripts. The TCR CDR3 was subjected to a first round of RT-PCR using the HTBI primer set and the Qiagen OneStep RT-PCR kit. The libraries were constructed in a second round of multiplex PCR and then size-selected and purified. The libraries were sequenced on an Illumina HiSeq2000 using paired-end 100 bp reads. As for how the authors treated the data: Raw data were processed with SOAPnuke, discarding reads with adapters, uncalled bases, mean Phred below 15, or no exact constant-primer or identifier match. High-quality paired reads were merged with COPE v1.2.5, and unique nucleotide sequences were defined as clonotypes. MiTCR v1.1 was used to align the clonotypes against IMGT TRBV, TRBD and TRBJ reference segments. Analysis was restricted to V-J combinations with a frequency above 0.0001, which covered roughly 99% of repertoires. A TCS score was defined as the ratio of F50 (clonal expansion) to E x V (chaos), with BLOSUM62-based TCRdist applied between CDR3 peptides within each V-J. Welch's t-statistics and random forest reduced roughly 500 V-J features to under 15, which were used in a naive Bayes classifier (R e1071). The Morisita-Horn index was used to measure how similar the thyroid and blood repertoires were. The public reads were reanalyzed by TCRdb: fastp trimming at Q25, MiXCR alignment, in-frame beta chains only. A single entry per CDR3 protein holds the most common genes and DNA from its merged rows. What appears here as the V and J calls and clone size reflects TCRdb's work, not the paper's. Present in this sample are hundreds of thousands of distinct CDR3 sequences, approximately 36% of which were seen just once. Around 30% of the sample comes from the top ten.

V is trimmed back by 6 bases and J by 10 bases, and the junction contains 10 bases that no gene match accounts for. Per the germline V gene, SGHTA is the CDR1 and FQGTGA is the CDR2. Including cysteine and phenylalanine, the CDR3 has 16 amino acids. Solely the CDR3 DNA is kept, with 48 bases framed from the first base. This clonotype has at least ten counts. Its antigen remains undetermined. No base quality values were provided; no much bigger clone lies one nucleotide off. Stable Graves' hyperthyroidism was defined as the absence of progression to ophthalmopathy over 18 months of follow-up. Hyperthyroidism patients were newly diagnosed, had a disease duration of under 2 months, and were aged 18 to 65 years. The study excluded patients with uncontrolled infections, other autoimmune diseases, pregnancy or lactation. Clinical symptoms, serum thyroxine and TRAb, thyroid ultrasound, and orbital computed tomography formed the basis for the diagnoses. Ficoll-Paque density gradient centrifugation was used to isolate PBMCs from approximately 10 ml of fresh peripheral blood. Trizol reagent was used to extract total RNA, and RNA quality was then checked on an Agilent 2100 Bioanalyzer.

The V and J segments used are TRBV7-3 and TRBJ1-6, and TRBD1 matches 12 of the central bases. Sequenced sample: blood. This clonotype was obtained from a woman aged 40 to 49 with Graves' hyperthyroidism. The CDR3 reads CASRVGTGGVNSPLHF. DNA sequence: TGTGCCAGCAGGGTCGGGACAGGGGGCGTTAACTCACCCCTCCACTTT.